One sample yielded the 22 T cell receptor beta chains listed below, sequenced in a study of diagnostic markers for celiac disease. TCRdb derives one entry per CDR3 protein from the reads, leaving out DNA. The repertoire shows around 8,000 distinct CDR3 sequences; the top ten hold 6.3%. The material sequenced was either unsorted cells or a sorted T cell fraction (not recorded which). These receptors originate from a human donor. This table probably holds off-target reads from a library built for another chain.

The gene calls are TRBV20-1 and TRBJ1-6; TCRdb reports TRBD1, a call that lacks DNA to check it against. The germline CDR1 and CDR2 sequences are DFQATT and SNEGSKA (reference sequence). This CDR3 contains 14 residues. The CDR3 sequence is CSARDRGDSSPLHF.

The chain links TRBV20-1 to TRBJ2-1. The CDR3 length is 14 residues. Looked up from germline, CDR1 is DFQATT and CDR2 is SNEGSKA (reference sequence). The CDR3 reads CSAAIVSSYNEQFF.

The rearrangement uses TRBV30 and TRBJ2-3; TCRdb's D call, TRBD1, is unchecked because there is no DNA. Germline lookup yields CDR1 GTSNPN and CDR2 SVGIG (reference sequence). This CDR3 is built from 15 residues. This chain's CDR3 is CAWTNEGDGTDTQYF.

The chain is built from TRBV5-1 and TRBJ2-1; with no DNA, the TCRdb D assignment of TRBD2 cannot be verified. The CDR3 spans 13 residues. Germline V gene sequence: CDR1 SGHRS, CDR2 YFSETQ. The CDR3 spells CASSLDGDSEQFF. Drawing the rest from reference TRBV5-1 and TRBJ2-1, the complete variable domain is KAGVTQTPRYLIKTRGQQVTLSCSPISGHRSVSWYQQTPGQGLQFLFEYFSETQRNKGNFPGRFSGRQFSNSRSEMNVSTLELGDSALYLCASSLDGDSEQFFGPGTRLTVL.

V and J are TRBV7-9 and TRBJ2-7; the TCRdb D gene call, TRBD1, has no DNA to confirm it. The CDR3 length is 17 residues. The germline CDR1 and CDR2 sequences are SEHNR and FQNEAQ (reference sequence). The CDR3 sequence is CASSPSGLAGGGYEQYF. Full variable domain (missing parts from reference TRBV7-9 and TRBJ2-7): DTGVSQNPRHKITKRGQNVTFRCDPISEHNRLYWYRQTLGQGPEFLTYFQNEAQLEKSRLLSDRFSAERPKGSFSTLEIQRTEQGDSAMYLCASSPSGLAGGGYEQYFGPGTRLTVT.

Measured by frequency, this clonotype is medium-sized. The chain couples TRBV20-1 to TRBJ1-4; the TCRdb call, TRBD1, lacks DNA for checking. Germline CDR1 DFQATT, CDR2 SNEGSKA (reference sequence). CDR3 size: 16 residues. The CDR3 sequence: CSASRQGTATNEKLFF.

The V and J genes are TRBV4-2 and TRBJ2-2; TCRdb's assignment of TRBD1 cannot be checked, as there is no DNA. This CDR3 comprises 16 residues. The germline V gene encodes CDR1 LGHNA and CDR2 YNFKEQ. The CDR3 loop is CASVSPPGQGRQELFF.

V usage is TRBV12-3 or TRBV12-4 and J usage is TRBJ2-2; TCRdb reports TRBD2, a call that lacks DNA to check it against. CDR3 length: 14 amino acids. CDR3 sequence: CASSLGRTLRELFF.

This sequence joins TRBV28 and TRBJ1-2. The V gene's germline CDR1 is MDHEN and CDR2 SYDVKM. The CDR3 has 15 residues. The CDR3 protein is CASSLLGSDDYGYTF.

This clonotype is medium-sized by frequency. This rearrangement joins TRBV6-5 to TRBJ1-1; TCRdb's D call of TRBD1 is untestable without DNA. Germline V CDR1 and CDR2: MNHEY, SVGAGI. CDR3 length: 19 residues. CDR3: CASSYTPGGEGAATTEAFF.

J is TRBJ1-1 and V is TRBV2. There are 13 residues in the CDR3. The germline gives CDR1 SNHLY, CDR2 FYNNEI. The CDR3 reads CASTLGVGTEAFF.

The chain employs TRBV4-2 and TRBJ2-2; TCRdb indicates TRBD1, and absent DNA this call remains unverified. Looked up from germline, CDR1 is LGHNA and CDR2 is YNFKEQ. This CDR3 has 16 residues. The CDR3: CASSQEPGFYTGELFF.

This chain connects TRBV4-3 to TRBJ1-6; TCRdb picks TRBD1, but there is no DNA to check that call. Germline values: CDR1 LGHNA, CDR2 YSLEER. There are 16 residues in the CDR3. The CDR3: CASSLRQMVGNSPLHF.

V and J are TRBV4-1 and TRBJ1-5; TCRdb's D gene call, TRBD1, goes unchecked for lack of DNA. The CDR3 totals 15 residues. CDR1 and CDR2 (germline): MGHRA, YSYEKL. The CDR3 loop reads CASSPDRGIGQPQHF.

The rearrangement links TRBV27 to TRBJ2-2. CDR3 length: 15 residues. The germline CDR1 and CDR2 sequences are MNHEY and SMNVEV (reference sequence). CDR3 loop: CASSLNGDGSLELFF.

The rearrangement links TRBV4-2 to TRBJ2-3; checking the TCRdb D call of TRBD1 is not possible without DNA. Per the germline V gene, CDR1 is LGHNA and CDR2 is YNFKEQ. This CDR3 is built from 14 residues. The CDR3 reads CASSQGWGTDTQYF.

CDR3: CASSQAIPSPSTQYF. The rearrangement links TRBV14 to TRBJ2-3; TCRdb selects TRBD1, and the lack of DNA leaves this call unchecked. CDR1 and CDR2 from the germline V gene are SGHDN and FVKESK. The CDR3 spans 15 residues.

The gene calls are TRBV5-1 and TRBJ2-3; without DNA, the TCRdb call of TRBD2 cannot be checked. The CDR3 loop spans 16 amino acids. Germline lookup yields CDR1 SGHRS and CDR2 YFSETQ. CDR3 region: CASSFNPSGLTDTQYF.

The genes are TRBV7-2 and TRBJ1-5; TCRdb names TRBD1, which stays unverified in the absence of DNA. The CDR3 covers 16 residues. CDR1 and CDR2 (germline): SGHTA, FQGNSA. This chain's CDR3 is CASSLWGGYVTQPQHF.

The V call is TRBV30, the J call TRBJ2-7. The length of the CDR3 is 11 residues. In germline, CDR1 is GTSNPN, CDR2 SVGIG (reference sequence). This chain's CDR3 is CAWVEDYEQYF.

The chain is built from TRBV4-1 and TRBJ2-1; as DNA is missing, the TRBD1 call by TCRdb cannot be tested. CDR1 and CDR2 from the germline V gene are MGHRA and YSYEKL. This CDR3 region has 12 residues. This CDR3 is CASSDRYNEQFF.

This clonotype ranks as medium-sized in terms of frequency. The chain carries TRBV6-2 or TRBV6-3 and TRBJ2-1; TCRdb indicates TRBD2, and absent DNA this call remains unverified. The CDR3 contains 13 residues. CDR1 and CDR2 (germline): MNHEY, SVGEGT. The CDR3 protein is CASSPLAYNEQFF.